Shown below are 16 T cell receptor beta chains from a single sample sequenced in a study of CD8+CD57+ T cells in acquired aplastic anemia (dated by TCRdb to 2017 to 2018). The data were produced on an Illumina HiSeq 2000. Profiling of TCR beta VDJ combinations and CDR3 sequences used genomic DNA as the template. TCRdb reprocessing: public reads trimmed at Q25 with fastp, clones called with MiXCR, in-frame beta chains kept. Records with the same CDR3 protein are collapsed into one entry carrying the most frequent genes and DNA. In all, the sample holds 200,000 to 250,000 distinct CDR3 sequences, and approximately 35% of those were seen once. The leading ten clones occupy 1% to 1.3% of the sample. The sample consisted of sorted CD4+, CD8+, or CD8+CD57+ T cells (not recorded which) from PBMCs. Source of these receptors: a human donor in good health, serving as a control.

The genes are TRBV12-3 or TRBV12-4 and TRBJ1-1; a possible D gene is TRBD1 (6 bases). The CDR3 has 14 amino acids. V lost 4 bases and J lost 1, with 10 bases in between. CDR3 loop: CASSSRTENTEAFF. CDR3 in DNA: TGTGCCAGCAGTTCGCGGACAGAGAACACTGAAGCTTTCTTT.

The chain employs TRBV2 and TRBJ1-5, with TRBD1 identical over 7 bases. The trim removed 6 bases at V and 1 base at J, leaving 3 bases unmatched. Germline values: CDR1 SNHLY, CDR2 FYNNEI. This CDR3 is built from 14 residues. As DNA, the CDR3 is TGTGCCAGCAGGGACAGGAGGAGCAATCAGCCCCAGCATTTT. Amino acids: CASRDRRSNQPQHF.

This clonotype was picked up many times. The gene calls are TRBV10-3 and TRBJ1-3; TRBD1 aligns across 8 bases. CDR3 length equals 16 residues. Per the germline V gene, CDR1 is ENHRY and CDR2 is SYGVKD. With V trimmed by 1 base and J by 2 bases, 4 bases remained unmatched. The CDR3 loop reads CAISELLTGAGNTIYF. CDR3 coding DNA: TGTGCCATCAGTGAGTTGTTGACAGGGGCTGGAAACACCATATATTTT.

A note on this clonotype: A much larger clone is a single base away; this may be a read error. This chain joins TRBV6-1 and TRBJ2-7; possibly TRBD2 for D (7 bases). Trimming stripped 6 bases from V and 2 bases from J, with 14 bases between. Germline V gives CDR1 MNHNS, CDR2 SASEGT. CDR3 length: 14 residues. The CDR3 sequence: CASRQGGAPYEQYF. CDR3 DNA: TGTGCCAGCAGACAAGGGGGGGCACCCTACGAGCAGTACTTC.

The gene calls are TRBV29-1 and TRBJ2-3; 7 bases are a match to TRBD2. The CDR3 runs 13 residues. Germline V gives CDR1 SQVTM, CDR2 ANQGSEA. J was trimmed by 0 bases and V by 7 bases; bases with no gene match: 4. The CDR3 spells CSETSSSTDTQYF. The CDR3 DNA sequence: TGCAGCGAGACTAGCAGTAGCACAGATACGCAGTATTTT.

A note on this clonotype: The germline gene is not matched at one end of the junction; a read error may be the cause. V is TRBV20-1 and J is TRBJ1-1, with D unresolved. The CDR3 is 11 amino acids. Germline V gene lookup returns CDR1 DFQATT and CDR2 SNEGSKA (reference sequence). CDR3 bases: TGCAGTGCTCGGATGAACACTGAAGCTCTCTTT. Translated: CSARMNTEALF.

Comments on this clonotype: A single base separates this from a much larger clone, so it may be a read error. CDR3 in DNA: TGTGTCAGCAGTCGGACAGGGTTCTATGGCTACACCTTC. This codes for CVSSRTGFYGYTF. The genes are TRBV12-3 or TRBV12-4 and TRBJ1-2; 8 bases line up with TRBD1. The CDR3 extends over 13 amino acids.

The rearrangement uses TRBV5-4 and TRBJ1-4, with TRBD1 as a possible D gene (5 bases). The CDR3 consists of 14 residues. The germline V gene has CDR1 SGHNT and CDR2 YYREEE (reference sequence). V was shortened by 4 bases and J by 8 bases, with 15 bases between the two germline ends. Written as DNA, the CDR3 is TGTGCCAGCAGCCTGGGACTTGAGGTGGAAAAACTGTTTTTT. It yields the protein CASSLGLEVEKLFF. The entire variable domain, with the rest obtained from reference TRBV5-4 and TRBJ1-4, is as follows: ETGVTQSPTHLIKTRGQQVTLRCSSQSGHNTVSWYQQALGQGPQFIFQYYREEENGRGNFPPRFSGLQFPNYSSELNVNALELDDSALYLCASSLGLEVEKLFFGSGTQLSVL.

This clonotype has ten or more counts. This chain uses TRBV7-2 with TRBJ1-1; no clear D gene. This CDR3 comprises 15 residues. V lost 2 bases and J lost 0, with 10 bases in between. The germline V gene encodes CDR1 SGHTA and CDR2 FQGNSA. CDR3 in amino acids: CASSLMTTLNTEAFF. The CDR3 DNA follows: TGTGCCAGCAGCTTAATGACAACTTTGAACACTGAAGCTTTCTTT.

Worth noting for this clonotype: A much larger clone differs by one base, so this may be a read error. V usage is TRBV9 and J usage is TRBJ2-3; D is undetermined. Trimming cost V 0 bases and J 1 base, with 6 bases left between them. The CDR3 loop spans 14 amino acids. The V gene's germline CDR1 is SGDLS and CDR2 YYNGEE. CDR3 sequence (DNA): TGTGCCAGCAGCGTAGAGTCAGGCACAGATACGCAGTATTTT. This sequence encodes CASSVESGTDTQYF.

In its sample, this clonotype was seen many times. The genes are TRBV20-1 and TRBJ1-5; D is possibly TRBD1 (5 bases). CDR1 and CDR2 (germline): DFQATT, SNEGSKA (reference sequence). The CDR3 is made up of 12 amino acids. V gave up 7 bases and J gave up 4 bases, with 11 bases separating them. CDR3 sequence: CSVSGGNQPQHF. The CDR3 DNA reads as TGCAGTGTATCTGGGGGAAATCAGCCCCAGCATTTT.

This clonotype was recorded at least ten times. V is TRBV20-1 and J is TRBJ1-2; tentative D call: TRBD1 (6 bases). The germline V and J ends were trimmed by 8 bases and 2 bases, with 15 bases remaining between them. The V gene's germline CDR1 is DFQATT and CDR2 SNEGSKA (reference sequence). The CDR3 contains 13 residues. DNA of the CDR3: TGCAGTACACCCACAGGGTTCAACTATGGCTACACCTTC. Its translation is CSTPTGFNYGYTF.

This clonotype was counted at least ten times. This sequence joins TRBV19 and TRBJ1-2; 10 bases are shared with TRBD1. V gave up 5 bases and J gave up 5 bases; unmatched junction bases: 8. CDR3 length: 15 amino acids. Per the germline V gene, CDR1 is LNHDA and CDR2 is SQIVND (reference sequence). For the CDR3, the DNA is TGTGCCAGTAGTCTTTTATGGGGACAGGGGTATGGCTACACCTTC. This codes for CASSLLWGQGYGYTF.

The chain couples TRBV27 to TRBJ1-6, with D possibly being TRBD1 (5 bases). The CDR3 consists of 17 residues. The ends were cut back, 3 bases at V and 1 base at J, with 13 bases in the middle. Germline CDR1 is MNHEY and CDR2 is SMNVEV (reference sequence). The CDR3 sequence: CASSFWPGPSYNSPLHF. The CDR3 bases are TGTGCCAGCAGTTTTTGGCCAGGGCCATCCTATAATTCACCCCTCCACTTT.

This clonotype was found many times. The V and J genes are TRBV2 and TRBJ1-6; unclear D gene. Germline V CDR1 and CDR2: SNHLY, FYNNEI. This CDR3 has 16 residues. The ends were cut back, 7 bases at V and 0 bases at J, with 13 bases in the middle. The CDR3 is CASTYDMSSYNSPLHF. The CDR3 DNA follows: TGTGCCAGCACCTATGACATGAGCTCCTATAATTCACCCCTCCACTTT.

The rearrangement uses TRBV24-1 and TRBJ2-1, with D perhaps matching TRBD2 (5 bases). CDR1 and CDR2 (germline): KGHDR, SFDVKD. The CDR3 extends over 12 amino acids. Trimming removed 4 bases at V and 8 bases at J, with 8 bases between. CDR3 in DNA: TGTGCCACCAGTGACCTGGACTATGAGCAGTTCTTC. As protein: CATSDLDYEQFF.